The rows below give T cell receptor beta chains drawn from one sample of a study of beta chain features in type 1 diabetes. This table comes from immunoSEQ multiplex PCR, and its TCRdb copy is limited to in-frame clones, with some not included. The table records about 110,000 clones, about two fifths of them present only once. Sequencing was done on a sample of stem cell memory CD4+ T cells from blood. The receptors derive from a woman aged 18-35 years in good health. CDR3s include the opening cysteine and the closing phenylalanine or tryptophan. The order of the fields is CDR3 length, V gene, J gene, CDR3 protein.

cdr3_length: 17; v_call: TRBV29-1; j_call: TRBJ2-2; cdr3_aa: CSVVIVSGSMRTGELFF
cdr3_length: 16; v_call: TRBV9; j_call: TRBJ1-3; cdr3_aa: CASSAGTGARGNTIYF
cdr3_length: 15; v_call: TRBV6-1; j_call: TRBJ2-5; cdr3_aa: CASSEKRWYQETQYF
cdr3_length: 13; v_call: TRBV5-5; j_call: TRBJ1-2; cdr3_aa: CASSLLQGYGYTF
cdr3_length: 12; v_call: TRBV6-5; j_call: TRBJ2-2; cdr3_aa: CASSYLTGELFF
cdr3_length: 13; v_call: TRBV7-6; j_call: TRBJ2-7; cdr3_aa: CASSPKTSYEQYF
cdr3_length: 16; v_call: TRBV5-4; j_call: TRBJ2-5; cdr3_aa: CASSRRLAGSQETQYF
cdr3_length: 14; v_call: TRBV9; j_call: TRBJ2-3; cdr3_aa: CASSVVAPTDTQYF
cdr3_length: 13; v_call: TRBV7-9; j_call: TRBJ2-2; cdr3_aa: CASSPHGTGELFF
cdr3_length: 17; v_call: TRBV10-2; j_call: TRBJ2-2; cdr3_aa: CASSEGGGGANTGELFF
cdr3_length: 16; v_call: TRBV9; j_call: TRBJ2-2; cdr3_aa: CASSVVGAGQTGELFF
cdr3_length: 16; v_call: TRBV6-4; j_call: TRBJ2-1; cdr3_aa: CASSDQGTTRGDEQFF
cdr3_length: 13; v_call: TRBV7-9; j_call: TRBJ2-3; cdr3_aa: CASSWGTGGTQYF
cdr3_length: 14; v_call: TRBV11-3; j_call: TRBJ2-5; cdr3_aa: CASSSRQFKETQYF
cdr3_length: 12; v_call: TRBV25-1; j_call: TRBJ2-5; cdr3_aa: CASSEQGETQYF
cdr3_length: 15; v_call: TRBV5-1; j_call: TRBJ2-7; cdr3_aa: CASSSSGRAEYEQYF
cdr3_length: 13; v_call: TRBV5-1; j_call: TRBJ2-2; cdr3_aa: CASSRTRAGELFF
cdr3_length: 15; v_call: TRBV30; j_call: TRBJ2-1; cdr3_aa: CAWSASGSSYNEQFF
cdr3_length: 16; v_call: TRBV10-3; j_call: TRBJ2-5; cdr3_aa: CAIRSWAGGPGETQYF
cdr3_length: 15; v_call: TRBV6-6; j_call: TRBJ2-7; cdr3_aa: CASSYGRAPIYEQYF
cdr3_length: 13; v_call: TRBV18; j_call: TRBJ1-5; cdr3_aa: CASSPPSKGAQHF
cdr3_length: 15; v_call: TRBV28; j_call: TRBJ2-7; cdr3_aa: CASSYRGPLRYEQYF